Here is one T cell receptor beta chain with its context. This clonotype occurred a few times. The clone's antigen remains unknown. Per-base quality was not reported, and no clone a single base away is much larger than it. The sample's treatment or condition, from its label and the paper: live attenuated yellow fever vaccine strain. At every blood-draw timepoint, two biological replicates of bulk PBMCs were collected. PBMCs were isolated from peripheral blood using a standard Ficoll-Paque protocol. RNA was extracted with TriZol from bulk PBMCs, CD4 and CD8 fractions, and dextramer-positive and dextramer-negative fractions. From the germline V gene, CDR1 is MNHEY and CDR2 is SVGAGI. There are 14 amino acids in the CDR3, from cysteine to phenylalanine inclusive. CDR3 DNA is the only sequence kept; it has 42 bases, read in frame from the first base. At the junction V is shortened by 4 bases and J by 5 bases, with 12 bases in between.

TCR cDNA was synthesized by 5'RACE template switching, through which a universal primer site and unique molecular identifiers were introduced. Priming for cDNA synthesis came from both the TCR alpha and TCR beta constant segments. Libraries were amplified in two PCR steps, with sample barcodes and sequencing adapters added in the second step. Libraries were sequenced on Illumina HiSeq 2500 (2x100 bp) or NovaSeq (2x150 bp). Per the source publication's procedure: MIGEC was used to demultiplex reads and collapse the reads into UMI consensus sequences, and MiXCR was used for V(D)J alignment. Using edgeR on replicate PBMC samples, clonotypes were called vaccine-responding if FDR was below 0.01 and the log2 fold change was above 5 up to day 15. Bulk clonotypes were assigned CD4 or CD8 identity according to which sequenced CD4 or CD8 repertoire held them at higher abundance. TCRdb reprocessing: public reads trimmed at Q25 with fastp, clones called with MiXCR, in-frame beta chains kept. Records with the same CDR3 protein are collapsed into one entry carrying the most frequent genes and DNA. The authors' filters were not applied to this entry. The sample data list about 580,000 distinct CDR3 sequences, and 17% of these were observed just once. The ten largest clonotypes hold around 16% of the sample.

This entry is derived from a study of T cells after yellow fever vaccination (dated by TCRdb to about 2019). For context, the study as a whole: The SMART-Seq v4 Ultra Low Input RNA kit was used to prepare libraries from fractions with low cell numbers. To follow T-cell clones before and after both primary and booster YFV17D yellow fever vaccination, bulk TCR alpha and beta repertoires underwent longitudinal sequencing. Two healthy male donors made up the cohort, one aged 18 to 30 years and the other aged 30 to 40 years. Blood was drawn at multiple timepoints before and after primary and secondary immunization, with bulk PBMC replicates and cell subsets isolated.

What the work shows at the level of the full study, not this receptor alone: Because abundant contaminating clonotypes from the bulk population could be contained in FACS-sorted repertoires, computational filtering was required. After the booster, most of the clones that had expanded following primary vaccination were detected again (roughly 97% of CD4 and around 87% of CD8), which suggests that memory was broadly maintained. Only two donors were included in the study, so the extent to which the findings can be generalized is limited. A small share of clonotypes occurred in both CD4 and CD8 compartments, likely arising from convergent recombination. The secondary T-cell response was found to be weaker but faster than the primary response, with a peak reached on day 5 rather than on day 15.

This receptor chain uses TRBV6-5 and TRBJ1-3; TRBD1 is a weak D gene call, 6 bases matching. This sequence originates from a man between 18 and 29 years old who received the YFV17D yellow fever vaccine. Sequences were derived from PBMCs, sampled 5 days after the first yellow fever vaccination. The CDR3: CASSSSQGRNTIYF. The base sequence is TGTGCCAGCAGTTCTTCACAGGGTCGAAACACCATATATTTT.